This paragraph reports one T cell receptor beta chain. Its antigen is not identified. Using immunoSEQ multiplex PCR, the repertoire was profiled, and TCRdb retains in-frame clones only, with some absent. The sample consists of roughly 100,000 clones, 85% to 95% of them appearing once. This sample is drawn from a study of PD-1 blockade in classical Hodgkin lymphoma. Across the study: Treatment was intravenous nivolumab, 3 mg/kg every 2 weeks, until progression.

General study findings and limits: Patients who responded completely had about the same baseline diversity as newly diagnosed patients.

Stated time point: cycle 4 day 1 (C4D1), after more than five weeks of nivolumab. Each patient relapsed following autologous stem cell transplantation, and prior brentuximab vedotin exposure differed. Reported best responses ranged across complete response, partial response or progressive disease. The material was peripheral blood mononuclear cells (PBMCs), obtained before the fourth cycle of nivolumab. The sequence came from a human donor with classical Hodgkin lymphoma.

The CDR3 sequence is CASSVPFAGPGANVLTF. CDR3 nucleotides: TGTGCCAGCAGCGTCCCGTTTGCGGGGCCTGGGGCCAACGTCCTGACTTTC. The J gene is TRBJ2-6, the V gene TRBV9, with D maybe TRBD2 (6 bases). Trimming left V 2 bases short and J 2 bases short, with 14 bases between. This CDR3 has 17 amino acids. Germline V gene sequence: CDR1 SGDLS, CDR2 YYNGEE.